These T cell receptor beta chains were read from a single sample in a study of cytomegalovirus exposure and HLA in healthy donors. The table came from immunoSEQ multiplex PCR; TCRdb's copy has only in-frame clones and leaves some out. This sample has 100,000 to 150,000 clones; roughly 85% occur once, and the top ten carry 15% to 20%. Material: PBMCs. These receptors all come from a man aged 18-30 years in good health and CMV-seropositive. CDR3s leave out the opening cysteine and the closing phenylalanine or tryptophan.

J,V,CDR3
TRBJ1-4,TRBV27,ASSPVATNEKLF
TRBJ2-2,TRBV11-1,ASRDTGTGELF
TRBJ1-6,TRBV10-2,ASSASGGQSPLH
TRBJ1-1,TRBV5-1,ASSSLPDRVRTEAF
TRBJ2-6,TRBV9,ASSPSGANVLT
TRBJ2-1,TRBV9,ASSVVGRSYNEQF
TRBJ2-1,TRBV27,ASGKTGLSNEQF
TRBJ1-3,TRBV6-5,ASSSNRELGNTIY
TRBJ2-3,TRBV19,ASSWGSSTDTQY
TRBJ2-1,TRBV29-1,SVEDPGDYNEQF
TRBJ1-1,TRBV29-1,SVGRQPNTEAF
TRBJ1-1,TRBV13,VSQAELNTEAF
TRBJ2-5,TRBV7-9,ASSFVPTHQETQY
TRBJ1-4,TRBV18,ASSPDRSAEKLF
TRBJ2-3,TRBV5-1,ASSYRGPEDTQY
TRBJ1-2,TRBV7-9,ASSPASGGYNYGYT
TRBJ2-7,TRBV29-1,SGATGPSYEQY
TRBJ1-1,TRBV6-6,ASSYGRNTEAF
TRBJ2-7,TRBV5-1,ASSLGGRVSWDEQY
TRBJ1-2,TRBV7-2,ASSSQGQSFGDYT